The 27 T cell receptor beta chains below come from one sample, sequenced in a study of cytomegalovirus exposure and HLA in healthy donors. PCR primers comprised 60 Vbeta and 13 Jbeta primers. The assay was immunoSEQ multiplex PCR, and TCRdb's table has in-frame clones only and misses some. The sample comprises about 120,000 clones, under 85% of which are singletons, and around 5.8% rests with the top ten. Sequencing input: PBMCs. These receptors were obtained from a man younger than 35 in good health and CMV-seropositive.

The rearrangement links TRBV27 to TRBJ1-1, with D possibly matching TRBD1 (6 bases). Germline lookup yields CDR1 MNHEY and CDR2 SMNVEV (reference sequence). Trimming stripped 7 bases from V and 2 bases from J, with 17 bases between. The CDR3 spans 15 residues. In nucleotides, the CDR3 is TGTGCCAGCAATGACCCGGGACAAAGTAACACTGAAGCTTTCTTT. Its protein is CASNDPGQSNTEAFF.

The CDR3 region is CASSMTSGRTDTQYF. CDR3 in DNA: TGTGCCAGTTCCATGACTAGCGGGAGGACAGATACGCAGTATTTT. This chain uses TRBV19 with TRBJ2-3; 13 positions agree with TRBD2. The length of the CDR3 is 15 residues. The germline gives CDR1 LNHDA, CDR2 SQIVND (reference sequence). The V gene end was trimmed by 8 bases and the J gene end by 3 bases; junction bases not matched to a gene: 5. Full variable domain (outside the CDR3, taken from reference TRBV19 and TRBJ2-3): DGGITQSPKYLFRKEGQNVTLSCEQNLNHDAMYWYRQDPGQGLRLIYYSQIVNDFQKGDIAEGYSVSREKKESFPLTVTSAQKNPTAFYLCASSMTSGRTDTQYFGPGTRLTVL.

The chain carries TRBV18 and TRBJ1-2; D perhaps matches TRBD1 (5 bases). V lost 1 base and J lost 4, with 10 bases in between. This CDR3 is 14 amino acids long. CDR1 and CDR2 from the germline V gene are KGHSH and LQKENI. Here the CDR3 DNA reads TGTGCCAGCTCACCACAGGGGCGCGCCTATGGCTACACCTTC. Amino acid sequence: CASSPQGRAYGYTF.

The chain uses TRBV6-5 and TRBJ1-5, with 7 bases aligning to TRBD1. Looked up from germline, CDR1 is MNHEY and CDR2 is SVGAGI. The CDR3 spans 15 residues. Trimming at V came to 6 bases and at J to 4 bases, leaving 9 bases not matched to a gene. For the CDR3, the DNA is TGTGCCAGCAGCCGCGGGACAGAAAGAAATCAGCCCCAGCATTTT. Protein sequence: CASSRGTERNQPQHF.

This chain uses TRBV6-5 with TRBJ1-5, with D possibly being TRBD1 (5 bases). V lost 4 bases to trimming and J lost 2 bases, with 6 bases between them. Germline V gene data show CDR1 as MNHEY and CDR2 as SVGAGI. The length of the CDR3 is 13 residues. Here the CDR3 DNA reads TGTGCCAGCAGTTTCAGGGGCAATCAGCCCCAGCATTTT. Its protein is CASSFRGNQPQHF.

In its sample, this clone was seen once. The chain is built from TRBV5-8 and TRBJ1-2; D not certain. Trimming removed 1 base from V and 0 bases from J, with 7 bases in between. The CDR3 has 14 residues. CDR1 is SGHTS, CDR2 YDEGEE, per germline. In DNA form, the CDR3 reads TGTGCCAGCAGCTTGATCCCGTCTAACTATGGCTACACCTTC. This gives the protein CASSLIPSNYGYTF.

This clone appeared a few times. The CDR3 nucleotides read TGTGCCACCAGCAGTCCCAGGGGAGAGGACGAGCAGTACTTC. Protein product: CATSSPRGEDEQYF. The genes are TRBV15 and TRBJ2-7, with D possibly being TRBD1 (6 bases). The V end was cut by 3 bases, the J end by 5 bases, with 14 bases between. CDR3 length equals 14 residues. Looked up from germline, CDR1 is LNHNV and CDR2 is YYDKDF (reference sequence). The variable domain in full, completed from reference TRBV15 and TRBJ2-7, reads DAMVIQNPRYQVTQFGKPVTLSCSQTLNHNVMYWYQQKSSQAPKLLFHYYDKDFNNEADTPDNFQSRRPNTSFCFLDIRSPGLGDTAMYLCATSSPRGEDEQYFGPGTRLTVT.

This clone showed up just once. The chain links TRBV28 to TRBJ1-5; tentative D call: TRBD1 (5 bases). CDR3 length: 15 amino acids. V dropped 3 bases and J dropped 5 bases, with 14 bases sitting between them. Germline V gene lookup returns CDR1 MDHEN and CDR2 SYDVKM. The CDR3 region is CASSLLGVGDQPQHF. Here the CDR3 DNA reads TGTGCCAGCAGTTTGCTAGGGGTAGGGGATCAGCCCCAGCATTTT. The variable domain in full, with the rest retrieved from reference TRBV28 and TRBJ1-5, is DVKVTQSSRYLVKRTGEKVFLECVQDMDHENMFWYRQDPGLGLRLIYFSYDVKMKEKGDIPEGYSVSREKKERFSLILESASTNQTSMYLCASSLLGVGDQPQHFGDGTRLSIL.

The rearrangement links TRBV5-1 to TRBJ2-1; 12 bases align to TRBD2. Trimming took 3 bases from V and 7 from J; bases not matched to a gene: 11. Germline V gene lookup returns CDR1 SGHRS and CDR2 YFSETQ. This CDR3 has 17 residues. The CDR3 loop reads CASSSLTASGRGNEQFF. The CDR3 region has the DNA TGCGCCAGCAGCTCTCTAACCGCTAGCGGGAGGGGTAATGAGCAGTTCTTC.

CDR3 region: CASSQVVQGRTEAFF. The DNA of the CDR3 is TGCGCCAGCAGCCAAGTTGTACAGGGTAGGACTGAAGCTTTCTTT. This rearrangement joins TRBV4-1 to TRBJ1-1, with D tentatively TRBD1 (6 bases). The CDR3 is 15 amino acids. Germline V gene data show CDR1 as MGHRA and CDR2 as YSYEKL. The V end was cut by 1 base, the J end by 5 bases, with 14 bases between.

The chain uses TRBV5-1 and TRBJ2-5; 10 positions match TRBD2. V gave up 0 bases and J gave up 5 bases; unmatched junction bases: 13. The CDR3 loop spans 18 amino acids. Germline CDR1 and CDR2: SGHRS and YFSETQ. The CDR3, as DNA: TGCGCCAGCAGCTTGGGGGTTCTAAGCGGGAGGGATGGCGAGACCCAGTACTTC. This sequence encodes CASSLGVLSGRDGETQYF. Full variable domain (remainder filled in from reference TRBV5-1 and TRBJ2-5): KAGVTQTPRYLIKTRGQQVTLSCSPISGHRSVSWYQQTPGQGLQFLFEYFSETQRNKGNFPGRFSGRQFSNSRSEMNVSTLELGDSALYLCASSLGVLSGRDGETQYFGPGTRLLVL.

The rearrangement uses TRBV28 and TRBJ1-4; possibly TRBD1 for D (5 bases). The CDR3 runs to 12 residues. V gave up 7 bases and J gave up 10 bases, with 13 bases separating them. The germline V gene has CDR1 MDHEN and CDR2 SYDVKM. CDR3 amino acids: CASTYRGRKLFF. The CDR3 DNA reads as TGTGCCAGCACCTACCGGGGGAGAAAACTGTTTTTT. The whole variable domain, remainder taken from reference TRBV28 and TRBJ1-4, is DVKVTQSSRYLVKRTGEKVFLECVQDMDHENMFWYRQDPGLGLRLIYFSYDVKMKEKGDIPEGYSVSREKKERFSLILESASTNQTSMYLCASTYRGRKLFFGSGTQLSVL.

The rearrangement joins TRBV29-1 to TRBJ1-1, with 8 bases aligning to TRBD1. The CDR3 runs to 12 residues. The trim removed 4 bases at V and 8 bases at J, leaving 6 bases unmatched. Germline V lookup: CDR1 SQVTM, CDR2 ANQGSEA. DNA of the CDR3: TGCAGCGTTGGGGAGGACAGGGCCGAAGCTTTCTTT. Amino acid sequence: CSVGEDRAEAFF.

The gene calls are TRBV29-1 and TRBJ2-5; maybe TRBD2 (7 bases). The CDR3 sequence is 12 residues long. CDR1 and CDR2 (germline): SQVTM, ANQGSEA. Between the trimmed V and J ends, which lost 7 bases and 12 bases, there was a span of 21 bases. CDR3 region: CSATLAGAQEYF. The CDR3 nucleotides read TGCAGCGCTACCCTTGCGGGGGCCCAGGAGTACTTC.

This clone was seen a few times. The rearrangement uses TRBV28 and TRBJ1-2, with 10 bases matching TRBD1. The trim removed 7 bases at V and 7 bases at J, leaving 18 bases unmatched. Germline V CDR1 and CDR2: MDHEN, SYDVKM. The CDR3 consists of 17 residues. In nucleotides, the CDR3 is TGTGCCAGCACGCCCACCGGGACAGGGGTGCGATCCTTTGGCTACACCTTC. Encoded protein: CASTPTGTGVRSFGYTF.

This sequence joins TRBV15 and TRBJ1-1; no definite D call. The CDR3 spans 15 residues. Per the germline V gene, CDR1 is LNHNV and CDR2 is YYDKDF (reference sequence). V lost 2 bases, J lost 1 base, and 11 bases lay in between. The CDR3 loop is CATSRNEETNTEAFF. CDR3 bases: TGTGCCACCAGCAGAAATGAGGAAACGAACACTGAAGCTTTCTTT.

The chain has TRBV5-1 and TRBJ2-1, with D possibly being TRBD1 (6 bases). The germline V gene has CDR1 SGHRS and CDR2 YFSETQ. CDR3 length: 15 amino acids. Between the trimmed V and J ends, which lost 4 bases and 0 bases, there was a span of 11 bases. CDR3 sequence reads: CASSTQGSSYNEQFF. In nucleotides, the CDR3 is TGCGCCAGCAGCACACAGGGCAGCTCCTACAATGAGCAGTTCTTC.

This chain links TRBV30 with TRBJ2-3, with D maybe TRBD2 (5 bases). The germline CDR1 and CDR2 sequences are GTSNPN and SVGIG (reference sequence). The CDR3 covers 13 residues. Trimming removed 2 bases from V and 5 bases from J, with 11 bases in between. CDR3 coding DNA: TGTGCCTGGAGTTTTAGCGTTGGAGATACGCAGTATTTT. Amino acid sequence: CAWSFSVGDTQYF.

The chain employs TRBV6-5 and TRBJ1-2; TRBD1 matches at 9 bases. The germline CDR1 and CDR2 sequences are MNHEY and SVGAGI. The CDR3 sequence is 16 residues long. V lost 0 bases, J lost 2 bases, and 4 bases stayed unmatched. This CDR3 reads CASSYSPGTGNYGYTF. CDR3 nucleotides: TGTGCCAGCAGTTACTCGCCCGGGACAGGGAACTATGGCTACACCTTC.

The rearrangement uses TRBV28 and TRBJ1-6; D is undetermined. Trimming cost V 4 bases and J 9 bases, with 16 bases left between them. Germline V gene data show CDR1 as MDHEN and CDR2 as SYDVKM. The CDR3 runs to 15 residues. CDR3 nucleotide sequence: TGTGCCAGCAGTTCCGCCCCTACCCCTACTTCACCCCTCCACTTT. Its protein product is CASSSAPTPTSPLHF.

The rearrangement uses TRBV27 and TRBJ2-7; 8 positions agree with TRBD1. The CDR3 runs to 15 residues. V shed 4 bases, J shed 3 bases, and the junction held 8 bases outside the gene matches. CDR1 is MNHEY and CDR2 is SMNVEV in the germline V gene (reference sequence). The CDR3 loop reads CASSSPGTGLYEQYF. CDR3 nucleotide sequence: TGTGCCAGCAGTTCCCCCGGGACAGGCCTCTACGAGCAGTACTTC.

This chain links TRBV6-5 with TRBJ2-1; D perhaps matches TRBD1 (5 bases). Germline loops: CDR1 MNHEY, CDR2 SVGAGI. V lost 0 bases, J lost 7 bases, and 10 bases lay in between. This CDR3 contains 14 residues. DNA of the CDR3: TGTGCCAGCAGTTACTCGGGTCAGGGTAATGAGCAGTTCTTC. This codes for CASSYSGQGNEQFF.

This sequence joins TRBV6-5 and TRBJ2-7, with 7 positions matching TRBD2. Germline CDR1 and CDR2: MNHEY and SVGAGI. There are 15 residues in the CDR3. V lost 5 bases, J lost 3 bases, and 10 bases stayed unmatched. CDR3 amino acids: CASSLGGGRNYEQYF. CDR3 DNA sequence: TGTGCCAGCAGTCTCGGGGGAGGGAGGAACTACGAGCAGTACTTC.

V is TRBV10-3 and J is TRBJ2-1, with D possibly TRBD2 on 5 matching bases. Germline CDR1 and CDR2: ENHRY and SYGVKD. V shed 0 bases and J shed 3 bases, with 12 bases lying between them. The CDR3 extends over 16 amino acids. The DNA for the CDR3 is TGTGCCATCAGTGAGTCGACGGGGAAAAACTACAATGAGCAGTTCTTC. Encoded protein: CAISESTGKNYNEQFF.

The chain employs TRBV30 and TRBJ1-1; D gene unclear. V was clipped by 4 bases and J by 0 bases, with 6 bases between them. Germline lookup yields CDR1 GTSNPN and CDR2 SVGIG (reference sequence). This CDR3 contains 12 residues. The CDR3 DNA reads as TGTGCCTGGACAGTAATGAACACTGAAGCTTTCTTT. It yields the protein CAWTVMNTEAFF.

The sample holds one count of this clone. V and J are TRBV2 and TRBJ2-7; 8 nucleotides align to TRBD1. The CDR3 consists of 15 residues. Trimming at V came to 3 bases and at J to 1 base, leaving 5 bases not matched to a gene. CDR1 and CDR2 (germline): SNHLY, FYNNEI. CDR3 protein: CASSDYRQGSYEQYF. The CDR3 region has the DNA TGTGCCAGCAGTGACTACAGACAGGGGTCCTACGAGCAGTACTTC.

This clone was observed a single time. The CDR3 region is CASSLGGQGGAAFF. The CDR3 DNA reads as TGTGCCAGCAGCTTAGGCGGACAGGGCGGCGCAGCTTTCTTT. The chain recombines TRBV7-9 with TRBJ1-1; 8 nucleotides align to TRBD1. CDR1 and CDR2 from the germline V gene are SEHNR and FQNEAQ (reference sequence). This CDR3 spans 14 amino acids. V trimming: 1 base; J trimming: 10 bases; junction bases outside the gene matches: 8.